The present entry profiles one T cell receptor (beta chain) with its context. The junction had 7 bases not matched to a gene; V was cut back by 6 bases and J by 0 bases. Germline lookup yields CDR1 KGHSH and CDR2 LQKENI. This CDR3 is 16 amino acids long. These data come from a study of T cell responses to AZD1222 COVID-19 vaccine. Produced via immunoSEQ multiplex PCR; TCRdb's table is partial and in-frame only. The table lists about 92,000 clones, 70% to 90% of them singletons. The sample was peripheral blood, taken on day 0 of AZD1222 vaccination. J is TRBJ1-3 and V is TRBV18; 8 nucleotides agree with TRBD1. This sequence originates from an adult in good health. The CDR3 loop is CASSQRTGTSGNTIYF. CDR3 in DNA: TGTGCCAGCTCCCAGAGGACAGGGACCTCTGGAAACACCATATATTTT.